This T cell receptor (beta chain) was recorded in a study of breast tumors, draining lymph nodes, adjacent tissues. Study-level results: Most tumor T cells seemingly derive from lymph node, then expand in tumor. The lymph node origin of tumor T cells was framed as consistent with a hypothesis, not demonstrated. Tumor TCR diversity was below lymph nodes but above nontumor tissue.

With respect to this clonotype: What it binds is unknown.

TCRdb used MiXCR to reprocess the multiplex PCR reads, holding one entry per CDR3 protein. The data contain 21,000 or so distinct CDR3 sequences, 40% to 45% of them singletons. Trimming took off 6 bases at V and 8 bases at J, with 22 bases between the two ends. This CDR3 contains 14 residues. Germline CDR1 and CDR2: SQVTM and ANQGSEA. This TCR came from a female donor with breast cancer. Some clones in this sample may be carry-over from other donors' samples. The chain couples TRBV29-1 to TRBJ1-2; perhaps TRBD1 as D (5 bases). The sample consisted of breast tumor tissue. The CDR3 DNA reads as TGCAGCGTAGCACTGGGACGGGATTTCTGGGGCTACACCTTC. Translating gives CSVALGRDFWGYTF.